These T cell receptor beta chains were read from a single sample in a study of regulatory T cells in long-lasting Graves disease. One entry per CDR3 protein results from TCRdb running MiXCR on the multiplex PCR reads. The data hold about half a million distinct CDR3 sequences, with around 12% observed a single time. This sample also appeared in a second study, on T cells in Graves' hyperthyroidism and ophthalmopathy.

This sample comprised peripheral blood mononuclear cells (PBMCs), obtained at new diagnosis, from a patient treated with antithyroid drugs. All receptors derive from a woman aged 25 to 45 with Graves disease. Each CDR3 is given without its conserved first and last residue.

j_call v_call cdr3_aa
TRBJ2-3 TRBV12-3/TRBV12-4 ASSFSGMRTDTQY
TRBJ2-2 TRBV7-2 ASSYRTSTGELF
TRBJ2-2 TRBV18 ASSPPSRLETGELF
TRBJ2-3 TRBV7-2 ASSPGQGASDTQY
TRBJ2-4 TRBV12-3/TRBV12-4 ASSPNSGRGKNIQY
TRBJ1-4 TRBV5-1 ASSPGTGRFATNEKLF
TRBJ2-1 TRBV5-1 ASSVQTGARVEQF
TRBJ1-1 TRBV6-1 ASRPDLNTEAF
TRBJ2-5 TRBV6-1 ASRDPFRKETQY
TRBJ1-1 TRBV11-3 ASRKGRTNTEAF
TRBJ2-7 TRBV6-1 ASTVTPGREQY
TRBJ2-7 TRBV7-2 ASSFEFSYEQY
TRBJ1-5 TRBV4-1 ASSQGSGARGQPQH
TRBJ1-2 TRBV3-1 ASSQDPIMPNYGYT
TRBJ1-5 TRBV2 ASSDWTYQPQH
TRBJ2-1 TRBV29-1 SGEVAGGRNEQF
TRBJ1-1 TRBV6-2/TRBV6-3 ASSYNAGSEAF
TRBJ2-1 TRBV6-1 ASRGQHEQF
TRBJ2-1 TRBV11-2 ASSSSAGMNEQF
TRBJ2-1 TRBV11-3 ASSLKKGGLWDEQF
TRBJ2-3 TRBV12-3/TRBV12-4 ASSLGTLPTDTQY